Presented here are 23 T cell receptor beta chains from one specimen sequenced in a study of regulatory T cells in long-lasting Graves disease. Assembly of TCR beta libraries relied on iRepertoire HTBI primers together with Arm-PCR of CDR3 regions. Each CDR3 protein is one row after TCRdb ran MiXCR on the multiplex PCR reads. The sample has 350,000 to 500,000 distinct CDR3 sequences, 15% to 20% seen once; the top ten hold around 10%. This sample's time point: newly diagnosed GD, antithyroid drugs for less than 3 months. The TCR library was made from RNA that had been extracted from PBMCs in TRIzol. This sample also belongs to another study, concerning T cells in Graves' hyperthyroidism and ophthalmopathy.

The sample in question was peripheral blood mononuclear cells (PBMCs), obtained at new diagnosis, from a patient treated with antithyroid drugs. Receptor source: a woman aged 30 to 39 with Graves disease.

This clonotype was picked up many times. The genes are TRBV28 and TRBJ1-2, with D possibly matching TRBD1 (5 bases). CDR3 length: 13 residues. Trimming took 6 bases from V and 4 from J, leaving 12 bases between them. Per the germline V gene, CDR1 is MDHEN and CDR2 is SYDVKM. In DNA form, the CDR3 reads TGTGCCAGCAGGGGGGGGACCGTCTATGGCTACACCTTC. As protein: CASRGGTVYGYTF.

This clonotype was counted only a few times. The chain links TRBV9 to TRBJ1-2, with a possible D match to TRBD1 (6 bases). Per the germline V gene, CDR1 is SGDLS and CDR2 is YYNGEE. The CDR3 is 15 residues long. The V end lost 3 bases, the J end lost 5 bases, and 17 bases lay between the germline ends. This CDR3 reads CASSASQGLLYGYTF. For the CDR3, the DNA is TGTGCCAGCAGCGCATCACAGGGTTTATTATATGGCTACACCTTC.

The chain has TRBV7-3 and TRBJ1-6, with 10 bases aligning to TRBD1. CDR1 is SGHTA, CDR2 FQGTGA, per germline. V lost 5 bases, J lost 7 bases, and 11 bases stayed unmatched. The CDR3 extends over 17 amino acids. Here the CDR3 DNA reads TGTGCCAGCAGCGCGACCGGGACAGGGGATATGAATTCACCCCTCCACTTT. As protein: CASSATGTGDMNSPLHF.

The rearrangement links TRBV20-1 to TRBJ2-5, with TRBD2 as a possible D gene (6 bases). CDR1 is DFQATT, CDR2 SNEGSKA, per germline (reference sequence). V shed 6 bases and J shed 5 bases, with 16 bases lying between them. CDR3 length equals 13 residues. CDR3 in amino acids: CSAKSGGGETQYF. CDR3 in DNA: TGCAGTGCAAAGTCCGGTGGGGGGGAGACCCAGTACTTC.

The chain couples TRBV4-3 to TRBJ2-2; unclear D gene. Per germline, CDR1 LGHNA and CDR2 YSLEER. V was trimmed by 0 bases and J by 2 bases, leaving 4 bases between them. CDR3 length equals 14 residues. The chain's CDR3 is CASSQESNTGELFF. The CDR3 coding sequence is TGCGCCAGCAGCCAAGAGTCTAACACCGGGGAGCTGTTTTTT.

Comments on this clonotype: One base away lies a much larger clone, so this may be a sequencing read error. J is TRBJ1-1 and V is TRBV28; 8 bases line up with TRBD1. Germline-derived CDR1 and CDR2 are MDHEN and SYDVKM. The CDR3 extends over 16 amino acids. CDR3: CASSSPRQGMNTGAFF. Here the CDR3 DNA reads TGTGCCAGCAGTTCCCCCAGACAGGGGATGAACACTGGAGCTTTCTTT. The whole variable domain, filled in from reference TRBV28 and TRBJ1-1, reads DVKVTQSSRYLVKRTGEKVFLECVQDMDHENMFWYRQDPGLGLRLIYFSYDVKMKEKGDIPEGYSVSREKKERFSLILESASTNQTSMYLCASSSPRQGMNTGAFFGQGTRLTVV.

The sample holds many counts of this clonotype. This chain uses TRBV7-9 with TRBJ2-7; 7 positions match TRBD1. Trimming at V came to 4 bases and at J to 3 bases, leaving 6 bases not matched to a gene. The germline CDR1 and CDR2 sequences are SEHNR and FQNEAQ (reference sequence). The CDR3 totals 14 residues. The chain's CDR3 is CASSSHTGDYEQYF. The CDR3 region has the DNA TGTGCCAGCAGCTCACATACAGGGGACTACGAGCAGTACTTC.

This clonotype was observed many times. CDR3 bases: TGCAGTGCAGCCGGGACAGGGTTTGAAAAACTGTTTTTT. It codes for CSAAGTGFEKLFF. J is TRBJ1-4 and V is TRBV20-1; TRBD1 aligns across 9 bases. Germline V lookup: CDR1 DFQATT, CDR2 SNEGSKA (reference sequence). J gave up 7 bases and V 6 bases, and 6 bases lay outside the gene matches. The CDR3 length is 13 residues.

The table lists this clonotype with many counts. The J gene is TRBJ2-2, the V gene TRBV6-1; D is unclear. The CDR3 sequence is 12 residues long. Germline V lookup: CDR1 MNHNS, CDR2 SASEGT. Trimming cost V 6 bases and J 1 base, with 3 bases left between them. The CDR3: CASRGNTGELFF. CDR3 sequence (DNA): TGTGCCAGCAGGGGGAACACCGGGGAGCTGTTTTTT.

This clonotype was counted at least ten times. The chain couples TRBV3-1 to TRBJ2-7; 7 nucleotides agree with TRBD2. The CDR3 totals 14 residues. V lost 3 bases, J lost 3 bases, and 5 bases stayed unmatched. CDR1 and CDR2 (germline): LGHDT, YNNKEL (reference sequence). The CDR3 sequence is CASSQAGEGYEQYF. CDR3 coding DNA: TGTGCCAGCAGCCAGGCGGGGGAAGGCTACGAGCAGTACTTC.

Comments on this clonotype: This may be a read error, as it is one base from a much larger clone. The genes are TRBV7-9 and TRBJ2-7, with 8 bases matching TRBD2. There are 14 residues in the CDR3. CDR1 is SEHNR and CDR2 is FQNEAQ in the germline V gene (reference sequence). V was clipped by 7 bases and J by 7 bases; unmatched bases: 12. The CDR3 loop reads CASTFGRAGNEQYF. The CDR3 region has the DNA TGTGCCAGCACGTTCGGGAGGGCCGGGAATGAGCAGTACTTC.

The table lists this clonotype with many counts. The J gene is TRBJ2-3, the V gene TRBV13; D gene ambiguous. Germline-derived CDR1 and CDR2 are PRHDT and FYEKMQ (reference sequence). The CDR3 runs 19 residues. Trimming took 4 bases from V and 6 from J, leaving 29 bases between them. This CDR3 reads CASSSLLGQHDRGGDTQYF. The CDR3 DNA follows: TGTGCCAGCAGCTCCCTACTCGGGCAGCACGATCGTGGTGGGGATACGCAGTATTTT.

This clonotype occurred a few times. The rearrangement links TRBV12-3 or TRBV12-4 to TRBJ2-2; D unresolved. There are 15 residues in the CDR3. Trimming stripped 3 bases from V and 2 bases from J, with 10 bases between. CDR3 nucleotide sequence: TGTGCCAGCAGTTTGGTAGGACCTAACACCGGGGAGCTGTTTTTT. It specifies CASSLVGPNTGELFF.

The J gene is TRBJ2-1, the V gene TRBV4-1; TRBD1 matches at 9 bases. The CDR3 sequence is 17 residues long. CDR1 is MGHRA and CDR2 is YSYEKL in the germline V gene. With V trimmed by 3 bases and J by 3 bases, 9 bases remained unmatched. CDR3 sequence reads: CASSHPGQGRYYNEQFF. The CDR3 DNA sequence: TGCGCCAGCAGCCACCCCGGACAGGGGCGATACTACAATGAGCAGTTCTTC.

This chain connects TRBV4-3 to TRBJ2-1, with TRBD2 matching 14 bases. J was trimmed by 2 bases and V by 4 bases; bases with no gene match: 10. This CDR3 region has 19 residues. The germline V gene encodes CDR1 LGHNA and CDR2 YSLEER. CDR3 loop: CASSLLGTSGRGPYNEQFF. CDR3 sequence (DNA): TGCGCCAGCAGCCTCCTCGGGACTAGCGGGAGAGGACCCTACAATGAGCAGTTCTTC.

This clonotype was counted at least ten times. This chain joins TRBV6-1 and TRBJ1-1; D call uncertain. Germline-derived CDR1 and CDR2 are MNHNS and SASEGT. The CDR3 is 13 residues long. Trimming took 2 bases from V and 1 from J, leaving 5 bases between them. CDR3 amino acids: CASSEIPNTEAFF. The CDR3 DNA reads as TGTGCCAGCAGTGAAATTCCGAACACTGAAGCTTTCTTT.

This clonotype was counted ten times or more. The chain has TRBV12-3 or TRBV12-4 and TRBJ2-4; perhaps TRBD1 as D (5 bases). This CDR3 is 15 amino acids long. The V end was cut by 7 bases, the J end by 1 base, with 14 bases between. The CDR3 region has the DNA TGTGCCAGCACCTGGGGCGCCGCGGCCAAAAACATTCAGTACTTC. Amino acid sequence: CASTWGAAAKNIQYF.

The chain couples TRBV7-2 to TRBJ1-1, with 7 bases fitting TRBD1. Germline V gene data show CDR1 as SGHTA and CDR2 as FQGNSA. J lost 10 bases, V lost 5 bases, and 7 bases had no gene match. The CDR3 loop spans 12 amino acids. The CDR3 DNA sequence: TGTGCCAGCAGCATACCCCAGGGGGGAGCTTTCTTT. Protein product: CASSIPQGGAFF.

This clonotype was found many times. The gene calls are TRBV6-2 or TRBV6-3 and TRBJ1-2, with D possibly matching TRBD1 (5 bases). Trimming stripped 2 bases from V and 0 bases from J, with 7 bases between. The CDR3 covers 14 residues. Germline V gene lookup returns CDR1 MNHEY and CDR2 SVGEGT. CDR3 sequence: CASSYRQSNYGYTF. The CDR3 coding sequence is TGTGCCAGCAGTTACCGACAGTCTAACTATGGCTACACCTTC.

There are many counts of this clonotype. CDR3 region: CASSILGAEADTQYF. For the CDR3, the DNA is TGTGCCAGCAGTATCCTTGGGGCAGAGGCAGATACGCAGTATTTT. V and J are TRBV27 and TRBJ2-3, with D possibly being TRBD1 (5 bases). V was pared by 5 bases and J by 4 bases, with 16 bases between. The CDR3 has 15 residues. CDR1 MNHEY and CDR2 SMNVEV come from the germline V gene (reference sequence).

The CDR3 protein is CASSLSSRGEQFF. CDR3 bases: TGTGCCAGCAGCTTATCCTCTAGGGGTGAGCAGTTCTTC. This chain connects TRBV11-3 to TRBJ2-1; the D gene is possibly TRBD1 (5 bases). V was cut by 2 bases and J by 9 bases, with 11 bases left in between. The CDR3 has 13 amino acids. Germline lookup yields CDR1 SGHNT and CDR2 YENEEA.

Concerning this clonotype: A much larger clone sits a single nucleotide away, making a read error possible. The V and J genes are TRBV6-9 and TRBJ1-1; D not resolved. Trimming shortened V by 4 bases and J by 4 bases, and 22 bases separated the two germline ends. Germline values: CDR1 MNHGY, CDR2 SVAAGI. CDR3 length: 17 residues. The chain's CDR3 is CASSFGPFGVMSTEAFF. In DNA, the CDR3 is TGTGCCAGCAGTTTCGGGCCCTTTGGGGTTATGAGCACTGAAGCTTTCTTT.

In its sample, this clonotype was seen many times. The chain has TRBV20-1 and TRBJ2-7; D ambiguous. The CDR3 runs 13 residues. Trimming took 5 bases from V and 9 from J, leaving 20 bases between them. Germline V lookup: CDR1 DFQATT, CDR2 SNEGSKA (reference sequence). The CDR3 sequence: CSAEPPTPFGQYF. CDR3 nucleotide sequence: TGCAGTGCTGAGCCTCCGACTCCTTTCGGGCAGTACTTC.